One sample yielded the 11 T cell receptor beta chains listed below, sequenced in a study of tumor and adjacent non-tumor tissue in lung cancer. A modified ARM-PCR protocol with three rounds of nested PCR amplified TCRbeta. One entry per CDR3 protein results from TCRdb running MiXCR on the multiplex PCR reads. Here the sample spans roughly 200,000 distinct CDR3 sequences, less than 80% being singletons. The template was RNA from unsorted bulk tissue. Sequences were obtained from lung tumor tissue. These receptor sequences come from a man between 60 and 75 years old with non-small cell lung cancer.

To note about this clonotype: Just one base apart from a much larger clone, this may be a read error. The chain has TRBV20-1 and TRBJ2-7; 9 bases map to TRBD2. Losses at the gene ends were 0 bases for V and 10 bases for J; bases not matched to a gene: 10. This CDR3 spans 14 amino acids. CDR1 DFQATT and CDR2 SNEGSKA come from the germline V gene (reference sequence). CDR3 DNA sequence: TGCAGTGCTAGAGATCTGGGACTAGCAGTGGACCAGTACTTC. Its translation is CSARDLGLAVDQYF.

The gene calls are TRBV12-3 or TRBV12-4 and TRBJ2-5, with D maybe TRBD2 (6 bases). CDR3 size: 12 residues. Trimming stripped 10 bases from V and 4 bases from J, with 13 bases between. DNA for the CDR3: TGTGCCAACACCGGGCGGGGAGAGACCCAGTACTTC. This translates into CANTGRGETQYF.

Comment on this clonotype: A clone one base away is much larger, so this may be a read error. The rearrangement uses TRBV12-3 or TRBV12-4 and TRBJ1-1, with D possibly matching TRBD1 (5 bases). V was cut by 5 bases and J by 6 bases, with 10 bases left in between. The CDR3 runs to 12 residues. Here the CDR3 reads CASSIPGAEAFF. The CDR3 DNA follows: TGTGCCAGCAGTATCCCGGGGGCTGAAGCTTTCTTT.

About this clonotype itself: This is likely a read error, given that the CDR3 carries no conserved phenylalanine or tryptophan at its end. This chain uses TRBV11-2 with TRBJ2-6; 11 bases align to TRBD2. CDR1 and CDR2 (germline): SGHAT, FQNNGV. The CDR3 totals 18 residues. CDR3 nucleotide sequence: TGCGCCAGCAGTTCAACTAGCGGGGGAGCCACTGGGGCCAACGTCCTGACTCTC. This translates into CASSSTSGGATGANVLTL.

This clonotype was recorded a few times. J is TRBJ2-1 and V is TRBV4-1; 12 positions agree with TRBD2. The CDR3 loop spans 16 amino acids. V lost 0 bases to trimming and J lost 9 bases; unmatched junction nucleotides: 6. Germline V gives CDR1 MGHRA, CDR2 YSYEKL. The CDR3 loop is CASSQESASGGGEQFF. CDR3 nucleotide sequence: TGCGCCAGCAGCCAAGAATCCGCTAGCGGGGGGGGTGAGCAGTTCTTC.

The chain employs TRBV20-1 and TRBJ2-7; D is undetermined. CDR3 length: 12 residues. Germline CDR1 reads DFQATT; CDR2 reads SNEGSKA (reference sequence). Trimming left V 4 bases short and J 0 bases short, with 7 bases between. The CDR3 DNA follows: TGCAGTGCTAATGGAGTCTCCTACGAGCAGTACTTC. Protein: CSANGVSYEQYF.

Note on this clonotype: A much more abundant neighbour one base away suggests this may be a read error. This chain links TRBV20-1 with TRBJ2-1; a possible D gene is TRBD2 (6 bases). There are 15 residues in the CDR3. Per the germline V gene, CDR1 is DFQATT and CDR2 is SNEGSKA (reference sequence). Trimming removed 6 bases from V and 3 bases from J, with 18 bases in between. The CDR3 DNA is TGCAGTGCGTCTAAGGGAGGCAGGATCTACAATGAGCAGTTCTTC. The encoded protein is CSASKGGRIYNEQFF.

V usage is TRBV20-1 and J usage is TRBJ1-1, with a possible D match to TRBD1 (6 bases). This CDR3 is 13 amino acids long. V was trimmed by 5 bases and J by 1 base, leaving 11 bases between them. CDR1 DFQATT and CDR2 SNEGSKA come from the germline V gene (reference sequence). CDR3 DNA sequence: TGCAGTGCTCTATCAGGGGAGAACACTGAAGCTTTCTTT. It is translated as CSALSGENTEAFF.

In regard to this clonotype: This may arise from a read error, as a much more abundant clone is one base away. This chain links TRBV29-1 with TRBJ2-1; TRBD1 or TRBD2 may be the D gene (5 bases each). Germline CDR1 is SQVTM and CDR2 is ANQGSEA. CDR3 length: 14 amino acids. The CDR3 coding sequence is TGCAACGTTGAAGGGCTGGGGGTCAGGGATGAGCAGTTCTTC. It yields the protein CNVEGLGVRDEQFF.

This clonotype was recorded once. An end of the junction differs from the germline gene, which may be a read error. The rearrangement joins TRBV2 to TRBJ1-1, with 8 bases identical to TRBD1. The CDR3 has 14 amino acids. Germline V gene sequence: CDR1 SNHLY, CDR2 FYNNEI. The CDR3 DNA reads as TGTGCCAGCAGTGTTCGACAGGGGAACACTGAAACTTTCTTT. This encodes CASSVRQGNTETFF.

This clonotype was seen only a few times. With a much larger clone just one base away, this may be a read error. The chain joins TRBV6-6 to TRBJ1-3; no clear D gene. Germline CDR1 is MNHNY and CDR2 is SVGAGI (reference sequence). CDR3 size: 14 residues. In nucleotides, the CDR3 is TGTGCCAGCAACCCGGGGAGCTCTGGAATCACCATATATTTT. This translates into CASNPGSSGITIYF.